These 9 T cell receptor beta chains originate from one sample sequenced in a study of CD8 T cells in ankylosing spondylitis. One entry per CDR3 protein results from TCRdb running MiXCR on the 5' RACE reads. The sample has some 200,000 distinct CDR3 sequences, 15% to 20% seen once. Input material: blood, either unsorted or a sorted T cell fraction (not recorded which). The receptors come from a male donor between 5 and 35 years old with ankylosing spondylitis or in good health (not recorded which).

Many counts were recorded for this clonotype. This chain connects TRBV25-1 to TRBJ2-5; D is unresolved. Germline V gives CDR1 MGHDK, CDR2 SYGVNS. V shed 2 bases and J shed 1 base, with 5 bases lying between them. This CDR3 has 13 amino acids. CDR3 sequence reads: CASSEHLQETQYF. The CDR3, as DNA: TGTGCCAGCAGTGAACACCTCCAAGAGACCCAGTACTTC. The variable domain in full, completed from reference TRBV25-1 and TRBJ2-5, reads EADIYQTPRYLVIGTGKKITLECSQTMGHDKMYWYQQDPGMELHLIHYSYGVNSTEKGDLSSESTVSRIRTEHFPLTLESARPSHTSQYLCASSEHLQETQYFGPGTRLLVL.

This clonotype was recorded at least ten times. The chain employs TRBV7-9 and TRBJ2-5; 8 nucleotides line up with TRBD2. CDR3 length: 17 residues. With V trimmed by 3 bases and J by 3 bases, 12 bases remained unmatched. Germline assignment: CDR1 SEHNR and CDR2 FQNEAQ (reference sequence). This chain's CDR3 is CASSFPTSGGVEETQYF. CDR3 coding DNA: TGTGCCAGCAGCTTCCCCACTAGCGGTGGAGTAGAAGAGACCCAGTACTTC.

This clonotype was counted ten times or more. The chain joins TRBV6-5 to TRBJ2-7; 8 bases agree with TRBD2. Looked up from germline, CDR1 is MNHEY and CDR2 is SVGAGI. The CDR3 totals 15 residues. Trimming removed 6 bases from V and 1 base from J; junction bases left unmatched: 8. Here the CDR3 reads CASSLSGSRSYEQYF. The CDR3 nucleotides are TGTGCCAGCAGCCTAAGCGGGAGTCGTTCCTACGAGCAGTACTTC.

This clonotype appeared many times. J is TRBJ2-6 and V is TRBV2, with D perhaps matching TRBD1 (5 bases). V was trimmed by 4 bases and J by 0 bases, leaving 10 bases between them. CDR1 is SNHLY, CDR2 FYNNEI, per germline. The CDR3 is 16 amino acids. The CDR3 here is CASSAQGRSGANVLTF. The CDR3 nucleotides are TGTGCCAGCAGTGCCCAGGGTCGCTCTGGGGCCAACGTCCTGACTTTC.

The chain couples TRBV10-1 to TRBJ2-1; D remains unclear. V dropped 3 bases and J dropped 7 bases, with 7 bases sitting between them. The CDR3 totals 12 residues. Germline V lookup: CDR1 WNHNN, CDR2 SYGVQD (reference sequence). CDR3 sequence (DNA): TGCGCCAGCAGTGACTGGCGGAATGAGCAGTTCTTC. Protein: CASSDWRNEQFF.

This clonotype showed up many times. This chain links TRBV20-1 with TRBJ1-1; no reliable D call. Germline values: CDR1 DFQATT, CDR2 SNEGSKA (reference sequence). The CDR3 runs 11 residues. V was trimmed by 5 bases and J by 4 bases, leaving 8 bases between them. The CDR3 region has the DNA TGCAGTGCTTACAGAGGCACTGAAGCTTTCTTT. Translated: CSAYRGTEAFF.

The chain recombines TRBV27 with TRBJ1-1, with D perhaps matching TRBD1 (5 bases). V gave up 6 bases and J gave up 1 base, with 18 bases separating them. The CDR3 is 16 residues long. CDR1 is MNHEY and CDR2 is SMNVEV in the germline V gene (reference sequence). The CDR3 loop reads CASSPRGHGTNTEAFF. For the CDR3, the DNA is TGTGCCAGCAGCCCTAGAGGTCACGGGACGAACACTGAAGCTTTCTTT.

In its sample, this clonotype was seen many times. This chain uses TRBV6-2 or TRBV6-3 with TRBJ2-1; TRBD1 or TRBD2 may be the D gene (6 bases each). V was clipped by 6 bases and J by 7 bases, with 19 bases between them. The CDR3 length is 15 residues. In germline, CDR1 is MNHEY, CDR2 SVGEGT. The CDR3 is CASRLGTREMNEQFF. CDR3 DNA sequence: TGTGCCAGCAGACTAGGGACACGGGAGATGAATGAGCAGTTCTTC.

This clonotype was observed many times. The chain uses TRBV19 and TRBJ1-5; D is perhaps TRBD1 (6 bases). The CDR3 runs 15 residues. Germline V gene lookup returns CDR1 LNHDA and CDR2 SQIVND (reference sequence). The ends were cut back, 5 bases at V and 2 bases at J, with 13 bases in the middle. CDR3 protein: CASSGEQGGNQPQHF. The CDR3, as DNA: TGTGCCAGTAGTGGTGAACAGGGTGGCAATCAGCCCCAGCATTTT.